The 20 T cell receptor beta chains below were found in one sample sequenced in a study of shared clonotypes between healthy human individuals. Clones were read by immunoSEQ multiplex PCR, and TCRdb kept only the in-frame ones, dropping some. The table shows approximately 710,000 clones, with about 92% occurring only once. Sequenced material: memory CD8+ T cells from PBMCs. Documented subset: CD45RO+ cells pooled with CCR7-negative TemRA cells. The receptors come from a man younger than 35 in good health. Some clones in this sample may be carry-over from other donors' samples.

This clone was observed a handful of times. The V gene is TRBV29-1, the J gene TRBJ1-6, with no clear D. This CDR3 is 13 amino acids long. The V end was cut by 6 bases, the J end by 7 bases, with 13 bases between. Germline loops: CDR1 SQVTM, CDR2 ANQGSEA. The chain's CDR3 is CSVADLDNSPLHF. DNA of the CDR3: TGCAGCGTCGCCGATCTGGACAATTCACCCCTCCACTTT.

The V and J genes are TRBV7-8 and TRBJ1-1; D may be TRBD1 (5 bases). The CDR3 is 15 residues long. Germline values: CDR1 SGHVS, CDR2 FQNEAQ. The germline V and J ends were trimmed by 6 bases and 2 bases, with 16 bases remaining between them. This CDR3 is CASSRVTGGNTEAFF. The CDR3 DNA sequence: TGTGCCAGCAGTCGCGTTACGGGGGGAAACACTGAAGCTTTCTTT.

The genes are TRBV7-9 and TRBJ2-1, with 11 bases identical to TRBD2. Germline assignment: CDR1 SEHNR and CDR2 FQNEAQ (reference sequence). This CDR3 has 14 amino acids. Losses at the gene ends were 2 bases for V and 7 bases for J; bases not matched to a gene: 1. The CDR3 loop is CASSLTSGRNEQFF. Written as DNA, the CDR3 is TGTGCCAGCAGCTTAACTAGCGGGAGAAATGAGCAGTTCTTC.

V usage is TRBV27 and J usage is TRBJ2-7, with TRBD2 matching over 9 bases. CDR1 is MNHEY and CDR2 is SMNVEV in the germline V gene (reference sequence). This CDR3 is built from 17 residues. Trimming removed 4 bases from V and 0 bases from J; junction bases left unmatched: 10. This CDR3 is CASSSILTSGYSYEQYF. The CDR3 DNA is TGTGCCAGCAGTTCAATCTTGACTAGCGGATACTCCTACGAGCAGTACTTC.

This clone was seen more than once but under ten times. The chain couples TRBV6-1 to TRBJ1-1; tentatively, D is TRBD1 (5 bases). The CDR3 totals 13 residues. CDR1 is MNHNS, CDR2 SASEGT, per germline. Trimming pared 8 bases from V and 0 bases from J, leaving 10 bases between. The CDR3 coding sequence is TGTGCCAGCCGAGGGGTCATGAACACTGAAGCTTTCTTT. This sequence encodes CASRGVMNTEAFF.

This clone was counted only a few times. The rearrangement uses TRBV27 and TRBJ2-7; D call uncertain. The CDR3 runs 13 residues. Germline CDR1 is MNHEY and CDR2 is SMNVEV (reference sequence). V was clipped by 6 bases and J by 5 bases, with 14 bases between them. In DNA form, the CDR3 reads TGTGCCAGCAGCTCCGGCTTCCCCCACGAGCAGTACTTC. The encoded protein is CASSSGFPHEQYF.

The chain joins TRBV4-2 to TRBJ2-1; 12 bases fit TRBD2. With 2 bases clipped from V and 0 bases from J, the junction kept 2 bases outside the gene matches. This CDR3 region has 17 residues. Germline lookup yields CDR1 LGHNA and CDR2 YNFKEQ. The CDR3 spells CASSQPSGRVSYNEQFF. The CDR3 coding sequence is TGTGCCAGCAGCCAACCTAGCGGGAGGGTCTCCTACAATGAGCAGTTCTTC.

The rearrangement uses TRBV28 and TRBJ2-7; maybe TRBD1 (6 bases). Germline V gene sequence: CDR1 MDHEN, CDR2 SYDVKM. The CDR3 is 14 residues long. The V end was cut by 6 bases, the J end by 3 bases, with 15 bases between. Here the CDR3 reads CASSPRRTVYEQYF. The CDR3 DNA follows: TGTGCCAGCAGCCCACGTCGGACAGTCTACGAGCAGTACTTC. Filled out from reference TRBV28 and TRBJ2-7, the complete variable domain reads DVKVTQSSRYLVKRTGEKVFLECVQDMDHENMFWYRQDPGLGLRLIYFSYDVKMKEKGDIPEGYSVSREKKERFSLILESASTNQTSMYLCASSPRRTVYEQYFGPGTRLTVT.

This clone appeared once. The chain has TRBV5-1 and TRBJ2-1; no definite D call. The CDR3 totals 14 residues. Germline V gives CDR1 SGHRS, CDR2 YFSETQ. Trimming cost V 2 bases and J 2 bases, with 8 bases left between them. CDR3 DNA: TGCGCCAGCAGCTTCGGCGGACCCTACAATGAGCAGTTCTTC. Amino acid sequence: CASSFGGPYNEQFF.

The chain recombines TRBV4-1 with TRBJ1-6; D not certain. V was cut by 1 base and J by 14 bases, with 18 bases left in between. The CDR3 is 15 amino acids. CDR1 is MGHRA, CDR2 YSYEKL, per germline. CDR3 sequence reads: CASSQVGELRRTLHF. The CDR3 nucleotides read TGCGCCAGCAGCCAAGTGGGCGAGCTTAGGAGAACCCTCCACTTT.

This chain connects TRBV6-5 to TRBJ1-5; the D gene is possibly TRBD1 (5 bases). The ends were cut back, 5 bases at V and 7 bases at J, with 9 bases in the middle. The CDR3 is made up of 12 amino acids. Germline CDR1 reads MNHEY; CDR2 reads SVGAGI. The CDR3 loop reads CASSDGGQPQHF. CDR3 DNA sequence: TGTGCCAGCAGTGATGGGGGGCAGCCCCAGCATTTT.

CDR3 sequence: CAWSVLSWDGEQFF. The DNA for the CDR3 is TGTGCCTGGAGTGTACTATCATGGGACGGTGAGCAGTTCTTC. The rearrangement links TRBV30 to TRBJ2-1; D is tentatively TRBD1 or TRBD2 (5 bases each). CDR1 is GTSNPN, CDR2 SVGIG, per germline (reference sequence). V lost 0 bases and J lost 9, with 15 bases in between. The length of the CDR3 is 14 residues.

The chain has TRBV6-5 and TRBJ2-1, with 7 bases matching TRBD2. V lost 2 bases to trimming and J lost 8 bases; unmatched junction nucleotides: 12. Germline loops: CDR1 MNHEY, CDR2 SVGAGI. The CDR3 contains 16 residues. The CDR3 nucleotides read TGTGCCAGCAGTTACGTGCCGGGCGGGAGTAGCGATGAGCAGTTCTTC. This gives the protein CASSYVPGGSSDEQFF.

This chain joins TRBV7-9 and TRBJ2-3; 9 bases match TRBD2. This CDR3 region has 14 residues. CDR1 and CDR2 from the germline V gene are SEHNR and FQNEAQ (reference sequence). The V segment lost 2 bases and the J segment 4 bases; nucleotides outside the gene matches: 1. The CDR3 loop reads CASSLSGRPDTQYF. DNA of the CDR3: TGTGCCAGCAGCTTAAGCGGGAGGCCAGATACGCAGTATTTT. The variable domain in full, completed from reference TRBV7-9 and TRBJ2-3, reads DTGVSQNPRHKITKRGQNVTFRCDPISEHNRLYWYRQTLGQGPEFLTYFQNEAQLEKSRLLSDRFSAERPKGSFSTLEIQRTEQGDSAMYLCASSLSGRPDTQYFGPGTRLTVL.

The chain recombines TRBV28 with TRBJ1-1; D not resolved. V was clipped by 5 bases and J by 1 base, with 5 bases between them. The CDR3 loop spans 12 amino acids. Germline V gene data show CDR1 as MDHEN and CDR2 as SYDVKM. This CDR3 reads CASSAPNTEAFF. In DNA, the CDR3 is TGTGCCAGCAGTGCCCCGAACACTGAAGCTTTCTTT.

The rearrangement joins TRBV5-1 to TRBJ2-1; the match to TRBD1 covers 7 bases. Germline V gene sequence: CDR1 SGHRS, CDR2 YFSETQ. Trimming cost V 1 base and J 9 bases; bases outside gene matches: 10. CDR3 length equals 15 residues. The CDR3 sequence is CASSLSYRGSGEQFF. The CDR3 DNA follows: TGCGCCAGCAGCTTGTCGTACAGGGGTTCGGGTGAGCAGTTCTTC.

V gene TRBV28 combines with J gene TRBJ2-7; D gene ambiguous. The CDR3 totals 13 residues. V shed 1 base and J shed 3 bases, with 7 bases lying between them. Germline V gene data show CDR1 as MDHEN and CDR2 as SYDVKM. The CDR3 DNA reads TGTGCCAGCAGTTTATTTGAGAACTACGAGCAGTACTTC. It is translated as CASSLFENYEQYF.

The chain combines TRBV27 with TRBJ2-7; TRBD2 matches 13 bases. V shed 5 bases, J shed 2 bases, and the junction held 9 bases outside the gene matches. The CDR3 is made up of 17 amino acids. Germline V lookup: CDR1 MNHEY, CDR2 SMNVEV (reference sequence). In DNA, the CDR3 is TGTGCCAGCAGTGCCATGTCGACTAGCGGGAGGACCTACGAGCAGTACTTC. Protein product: CASSAMSTSGRTYEQYF.

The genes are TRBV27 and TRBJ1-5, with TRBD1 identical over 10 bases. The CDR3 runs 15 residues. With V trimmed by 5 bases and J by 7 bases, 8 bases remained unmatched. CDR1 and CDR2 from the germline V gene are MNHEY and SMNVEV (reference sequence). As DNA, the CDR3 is TGTGCCAGCAGTATAAGACAGGGGGCCGGGCAGCCCCAGCATTTT. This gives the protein CASSIRQGAGQPQHF.

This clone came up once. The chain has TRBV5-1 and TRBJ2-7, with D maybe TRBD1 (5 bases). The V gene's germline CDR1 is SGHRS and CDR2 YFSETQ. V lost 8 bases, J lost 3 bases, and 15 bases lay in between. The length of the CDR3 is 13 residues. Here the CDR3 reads CASWGDQSYEQYF. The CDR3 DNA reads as TGCGCCAGTTGGGGCGACCAAAGCTACGAGCAGTACTTC.